One sample yielded the 9 T cell receptor beta chains listed below, sequenced in a study of T cell responses to AZD1222 COVID-19 vaccine. Method: immunoSEQ multiplex PCR; TCRdb's copy keeps in-frame clones and lacks some. Of some 150,000 clones detected, around 87% appear once; the ten largest clones hold about 8.9%. Sequenced material: peripheral blood, taken 28 days after the second AZD1222 dose. The receptors here all came from an adult who received the AZD1222 COVID-19 vaccine.

The chain links TRBV28 to TRBJ1-6; D gene uncertain. The V gene lost 5 bases and the J gene lost 0 bases, with 8 bases spanning the gap. Germline values: CDR1 MDHEN, CDR2 SYDVKM. This CDR3 has 15 amino acids. The CDR3 DNA sequence: TGTGCCAGCAGTCAAGAAAGCTCCTATAATTCACCCCTCCACTTT. This codes for CASSQESSYNSPLHF.

The CDR3 sequence: CASSQDVGSQETQYF. CDR3 DNA sequence: TGTGCCAGCAGCCAAGATGTGGGTAGCCAAGAGACCCAGTACTTC. The V call is TRBV14, the J call TRBJ2-5; D is unresolved. The V gene lost 0 bases and the J gene lost 1 base, with 9 bases spanning the gap. The CDR3 spans 15 residues. Germline V gene sequence: CDR1 SGHDN, CDR2 FVKESK.

V usage is TRBV18 and J usage is TRBJ2-3; weak D call: TRBD2 (6 bases). There are 14 residues in the CDR3. Trimming stripped 6 bases from V and 1 base from J, with 11 bases between. Germline V gene data show CDR1 as KGHSH and CDR2 as LQKENI. CDR3 loop: CASSGSGGTDTQYF. As DNA, the CDR3 is TGTGCCAGCTCCGGTAGCGGCGGCACAGATACGCAGTATTTT.

The CDR3 coding sequence is TGTGCCAGCATGCCCACGGGGGGGGCTCTGGCCGGGGAGCTGTTTTTT. This translates into CASMPTGGALAGELFF. The rearrangement uses TRBV25-1 and TRBJ2-2, with TRBD2 identical over 8 bases. Unmatched junction bases numbered 13, after V lost 7 bases and J lost 6 bases. The CDR3 consists of 16 residues. Looked up from germline, CDR1 is MGHDK and CDR2 is SYGVNS.

This sequence joins TRBV28 and TRBJ1-2, with D unresolved. Germline assignment: CDR1 MDHEN and CDR2 SYDVKM. The CDR3 is 14 residues long. V lost 2 bases and J lost 2, with 9 bases in between. CDR3 nucleotides: TGTGCCAGCAGTTTAGGCGCTGAGAACTATGGCTACACCTTC. Translated: CASSLGAENYGYTF.

The rearrangement links TRBV4-3 to TRBJ2-3; tentatively, D is TRBD2 (6 bases). The CDR3 is 14 amino acids. The germline CDR1 and CDR2 sequences are LGHNA and YSLEER. V was pared by 1 base and J by 4 bases, with 9 bases between. The CDR3, as DNA: TGCGCCAGCAGCCAAGGTGGAGGGCCAGATACGCAGTATTTT. Translation: CASSQGGGPDTQYF.

J is TRBJ2-3 and V is TRBV3-1 (or the pseudogene TRBV3-2); tentative D call: TRBD2 (5 bases). The CDR3 sequence is 15 residues long. Looked up from germline, CDR1 is LGHDT and CDR2 is YNNKEL (reference sequence). Trimming removed 5 bases from V and 0 bases from J, with 12 bases in between. CDR3 in amino acids: CASSTRTFSTDTQYF. CDR3 DNA: TGTGCCAGCAGCACACGGACTTTTAGCACAGATACGCAGTATTTT.

In this sample, this clone turned up once. This chain joins TRBV5-1 and TRBJ2-1, with TRBD2 identical over 8 bases. Germline CDR1 reads SGHRS; CDR2 reads YFSETQ. The CDR3 sequence is 15 residues long. The V gene end was trimmed by 1 base and the J gene end by 6 bases; junction bases not matched to a gene: 6. The CDR3 region has the DNA TGCGCCAGCAGCTTGTCAGCGGGAGTGCTCAATGAGCAGTTCTTC. This gives the protein CASSLSAGVLNEQFF.

The chain links TRBV7-9 to TRBJ1-4; D is possibly TRBD1 (5 bases). The CDR3 runs 14 residues. Germline CDR1 is SEHNR and CDR2 is FQNEAQ (reference sequence). V was pared by 5 bases and J by 8 bases, with 15 bases between. CDR3: CASSPPQGREKLFF. The CDR3, as DNA: TGTGCCAGCAGCCCCCCGCAGGGTCGGGAAAAACTGTTTTTT.